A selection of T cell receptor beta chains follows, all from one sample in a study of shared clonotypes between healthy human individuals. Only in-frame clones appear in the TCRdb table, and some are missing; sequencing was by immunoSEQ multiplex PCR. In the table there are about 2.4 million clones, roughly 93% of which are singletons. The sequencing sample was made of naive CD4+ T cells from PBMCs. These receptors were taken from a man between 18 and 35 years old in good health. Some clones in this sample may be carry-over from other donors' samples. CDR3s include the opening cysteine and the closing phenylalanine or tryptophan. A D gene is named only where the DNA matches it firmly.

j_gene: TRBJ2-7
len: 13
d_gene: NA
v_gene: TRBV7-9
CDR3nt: TGTGCCAGCAGCTCGGACAGAAACTACGAGCAGTACTTC
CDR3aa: CASSSDRNYEQYF

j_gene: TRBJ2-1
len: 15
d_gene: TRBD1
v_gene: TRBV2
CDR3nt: TGTGCCAGCAGCTACCGGGACAGTACCTACAATGAGCAGTTCTTC
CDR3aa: CASSYRDSTYNEQFF

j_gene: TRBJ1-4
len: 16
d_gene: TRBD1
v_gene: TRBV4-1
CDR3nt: TGCGCCAGCAGCCCGGGGACAGGGGGTAATAATGAAAAACTGTTTTTT
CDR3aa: CASSPGTGGNNEKLFF

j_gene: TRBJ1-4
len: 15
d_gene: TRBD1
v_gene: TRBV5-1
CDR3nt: TGCGCCAGCAGCTTGGCCGGGACAGGGAATGAAAAACTGTTTTTT
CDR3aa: CASSLAGTGNEKLFF

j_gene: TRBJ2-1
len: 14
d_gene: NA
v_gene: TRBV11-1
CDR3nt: TGTGCCAGCAGCTTATTGCGGGAAGCCGATGAGCAGTTCTTC
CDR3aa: CASSLLREADEQFF

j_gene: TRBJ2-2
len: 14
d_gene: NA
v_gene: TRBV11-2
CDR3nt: TGTGCCAGCAGTGTCACGGGGTTCACCGGGGAGCTGTTTTTT
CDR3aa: CASSVTGFTGELFF

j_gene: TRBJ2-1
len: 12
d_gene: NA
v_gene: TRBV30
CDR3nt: TGTGCCTGGAGTGCTCCGGGCCTCCCGGAGTTCTTC
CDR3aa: CAWSAPGLPEFF

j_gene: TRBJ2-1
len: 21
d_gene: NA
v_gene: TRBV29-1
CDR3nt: TGCAGCGTTGAAGATCGCCCTTCCGGGCATGGCGGTTACCTTTCCTACAATGAGCAGTTCTTC
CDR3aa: CSVEDRPSGHGGYLSYNEQFF

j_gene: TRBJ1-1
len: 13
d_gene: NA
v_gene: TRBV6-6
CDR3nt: TGTGCCAGCAGTTACGGGGGCCAACTTGAAGCTTTCTTT
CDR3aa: CASSYGGQLEAFF

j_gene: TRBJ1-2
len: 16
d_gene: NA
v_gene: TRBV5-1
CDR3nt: TGCGCCAGCAGCTTGGATGGGTTAGGGGGTCCTGATGGCTACACCTTC
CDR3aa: CASSLDGLGGPDGYTF

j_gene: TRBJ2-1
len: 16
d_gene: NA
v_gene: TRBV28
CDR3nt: TGTGCCAGCAGTACACAATTAGGGATCCCCTACAATGAGCAGTTCTTC
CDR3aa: CASSTQLGIPYNEQFF

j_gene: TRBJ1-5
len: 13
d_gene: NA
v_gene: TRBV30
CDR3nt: TGTGCCTGGGAGAGAGGGCGGAACCAGCCCCAGCATTTT
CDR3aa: CAWERGRNQPQHF